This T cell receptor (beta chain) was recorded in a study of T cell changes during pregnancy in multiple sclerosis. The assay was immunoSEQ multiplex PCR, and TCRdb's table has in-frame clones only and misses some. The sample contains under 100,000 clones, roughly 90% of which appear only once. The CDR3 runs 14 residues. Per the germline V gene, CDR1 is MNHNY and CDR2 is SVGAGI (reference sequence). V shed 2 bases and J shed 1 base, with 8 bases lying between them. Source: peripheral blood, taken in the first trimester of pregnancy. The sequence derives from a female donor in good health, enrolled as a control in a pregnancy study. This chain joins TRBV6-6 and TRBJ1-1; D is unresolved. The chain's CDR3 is CASSYGLQNTEAFF. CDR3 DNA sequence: TGTGCCAGCAGTTACGGACTGCAGAACACTGAAGCTTTCTTT.